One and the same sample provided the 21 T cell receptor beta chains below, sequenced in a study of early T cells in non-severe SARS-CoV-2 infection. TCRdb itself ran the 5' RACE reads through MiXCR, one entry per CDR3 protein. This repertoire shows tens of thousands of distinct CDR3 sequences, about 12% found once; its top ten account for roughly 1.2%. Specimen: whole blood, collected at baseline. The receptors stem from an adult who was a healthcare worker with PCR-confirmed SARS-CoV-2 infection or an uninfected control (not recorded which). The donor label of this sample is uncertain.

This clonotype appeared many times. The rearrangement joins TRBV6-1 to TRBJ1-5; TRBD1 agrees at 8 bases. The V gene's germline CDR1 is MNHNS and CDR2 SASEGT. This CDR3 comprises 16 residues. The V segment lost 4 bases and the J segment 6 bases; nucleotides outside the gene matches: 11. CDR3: CASSGPVNRGIQPQHF. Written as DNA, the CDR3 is TGTGCCAGCAGTGGACCCGTTAACAGGGGGATTCAGCCCCAGCATTTT.

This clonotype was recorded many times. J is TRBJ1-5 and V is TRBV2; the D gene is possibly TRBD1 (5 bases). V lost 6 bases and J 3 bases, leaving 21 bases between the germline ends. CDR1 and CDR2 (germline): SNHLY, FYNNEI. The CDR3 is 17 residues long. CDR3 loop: CASRERRGNAFNQPQHF. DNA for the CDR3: TGTGCCAGCAGGGAGAGACGGGGCAATGCCTTCAATCAGCCCCAGCATTTT.

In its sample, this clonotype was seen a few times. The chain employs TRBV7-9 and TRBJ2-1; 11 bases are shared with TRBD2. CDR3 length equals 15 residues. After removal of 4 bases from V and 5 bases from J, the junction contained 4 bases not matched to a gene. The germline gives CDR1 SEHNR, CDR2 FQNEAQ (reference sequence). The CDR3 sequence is CASSSTSGVDNEQFF. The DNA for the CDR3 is TGTGCCAGCAGCTCGACTAGCGGGGTAGACAATGAGCAGTTCTTC.

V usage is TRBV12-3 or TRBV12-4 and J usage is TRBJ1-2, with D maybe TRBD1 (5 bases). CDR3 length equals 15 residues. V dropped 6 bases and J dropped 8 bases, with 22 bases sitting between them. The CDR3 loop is CASSRGVGKARGYTF. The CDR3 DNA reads TGTGCCAGCAGCCGAGGGGTCGGGAAGGCAAGAGGCTACACCTTC.

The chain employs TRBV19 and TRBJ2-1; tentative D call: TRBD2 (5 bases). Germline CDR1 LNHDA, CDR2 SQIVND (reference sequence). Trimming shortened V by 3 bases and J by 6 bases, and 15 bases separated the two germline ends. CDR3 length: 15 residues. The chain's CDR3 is CASSIAVRVSNEQFF. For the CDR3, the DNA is TGTGCCAGTAGTATCGCCGTGAGGGTCAGCAATGAGCAGTTCTTC.

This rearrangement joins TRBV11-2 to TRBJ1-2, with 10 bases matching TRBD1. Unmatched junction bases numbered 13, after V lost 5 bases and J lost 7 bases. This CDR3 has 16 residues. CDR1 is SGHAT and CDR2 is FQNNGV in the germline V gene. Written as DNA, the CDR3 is TGTGCCAGCAGCCACCTTGCGGCAGGACAGGGGGTTGGCTACACCTTC. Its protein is CASSHLAAGQGVGYTF.

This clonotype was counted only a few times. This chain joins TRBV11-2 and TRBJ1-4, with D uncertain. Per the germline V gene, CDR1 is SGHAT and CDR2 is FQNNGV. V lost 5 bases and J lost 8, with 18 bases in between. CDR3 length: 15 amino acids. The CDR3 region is CASSLTGLRGEKLFF. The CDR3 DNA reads TGTGCCAGCAGCCTCACCGGGTTGAGAGGCGAAAAACTGTTTTTT.

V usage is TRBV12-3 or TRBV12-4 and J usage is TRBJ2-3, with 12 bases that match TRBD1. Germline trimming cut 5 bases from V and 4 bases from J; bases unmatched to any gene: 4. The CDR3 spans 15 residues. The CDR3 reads CASSQGQGASDTQYF. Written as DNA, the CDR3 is TGTGCCAGCAGTCAGGGACAGGGGGCTTCAGATACGCAGTATTTT.

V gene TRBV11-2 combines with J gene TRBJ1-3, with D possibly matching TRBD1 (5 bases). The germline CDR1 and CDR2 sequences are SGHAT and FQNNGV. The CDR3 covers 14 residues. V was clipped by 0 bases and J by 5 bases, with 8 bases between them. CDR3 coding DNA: TGTGCCAGCAGCTTAGATCCAGGGAGAAACACCATATATTTT. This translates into CASSLDPGRNTIYF. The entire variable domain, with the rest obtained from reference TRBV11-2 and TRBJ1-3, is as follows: EAGVAQSPRYKIIEKRQSVAFWCNPISGHATLYWYQQILGQGPKLLIQFQNNGVVDDSQLPKDRFSAERLKGVDSTLKIQPAKLEDSAVYLCASSLDPGRNTIYFGEGSWLTVV.

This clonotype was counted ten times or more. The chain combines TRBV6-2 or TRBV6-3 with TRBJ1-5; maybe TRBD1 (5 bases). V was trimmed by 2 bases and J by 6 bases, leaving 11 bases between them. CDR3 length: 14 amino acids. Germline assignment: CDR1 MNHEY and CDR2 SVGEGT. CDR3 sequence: CASSYTPGRQPQHF. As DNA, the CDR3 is TGTGCCAGCAGTTACACACCAGGGCGTCAGCCCCAGCATTTT.

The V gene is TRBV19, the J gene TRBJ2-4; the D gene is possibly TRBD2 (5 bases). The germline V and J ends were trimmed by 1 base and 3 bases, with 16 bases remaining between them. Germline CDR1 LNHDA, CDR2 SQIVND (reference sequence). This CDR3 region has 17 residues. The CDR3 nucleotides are TGTGCCAGTAGTATAGTACCGGGAAGGCTAGGCAAAAACATTCAGTACTTC. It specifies CASSIVPGRLGKNIQYF.

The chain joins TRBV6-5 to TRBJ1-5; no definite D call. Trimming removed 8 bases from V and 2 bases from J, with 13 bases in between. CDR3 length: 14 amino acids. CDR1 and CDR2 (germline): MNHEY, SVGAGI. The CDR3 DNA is TGTGCCAGCGGTCGCGGGCAGGGCAATCAGCCCCAGCATTTT. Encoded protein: CASGRGQGNQPQHF.

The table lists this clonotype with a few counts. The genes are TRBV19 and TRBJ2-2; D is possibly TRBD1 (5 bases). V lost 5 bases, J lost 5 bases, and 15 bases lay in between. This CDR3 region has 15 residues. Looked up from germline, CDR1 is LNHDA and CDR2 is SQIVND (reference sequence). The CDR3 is CASSGAPPRTGELFF. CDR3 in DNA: TGTGCCAGTAGTGGGGCGCCCCCGAGAACCGGGGAGCTGTTTTTT.

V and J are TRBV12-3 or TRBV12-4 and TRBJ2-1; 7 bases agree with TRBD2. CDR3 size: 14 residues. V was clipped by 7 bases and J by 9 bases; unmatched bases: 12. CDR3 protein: CASIASGVNGEQFF. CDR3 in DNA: TGTGCCAGCATCGCGAGCGGGGTAAACGGTGAGCAGTTCTTC.

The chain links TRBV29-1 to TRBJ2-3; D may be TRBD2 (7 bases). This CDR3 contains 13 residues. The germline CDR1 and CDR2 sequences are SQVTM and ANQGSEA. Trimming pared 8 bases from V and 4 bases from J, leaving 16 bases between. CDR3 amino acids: CSSGGGAADTQYF. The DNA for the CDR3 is TGCAGCTCTGGGGGGGGCGCAGCAGATACGCAGTATTTT.

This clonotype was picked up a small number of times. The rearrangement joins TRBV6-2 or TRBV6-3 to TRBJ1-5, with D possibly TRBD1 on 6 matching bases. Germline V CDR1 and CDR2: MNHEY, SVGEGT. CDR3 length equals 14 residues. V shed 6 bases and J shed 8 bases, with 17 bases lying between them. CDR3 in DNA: TGTGCCAGCAGCCGCGTGGGGGCCGACGAGCCCCAGCATTTT. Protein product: CASSRVGADEPQHF.

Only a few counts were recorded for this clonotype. The CDR3 loop reads CASSYLSAGSRIEAFF. The CDR3 DNA reads TGTGCCAGCAGTTACCTCTCGGCAGGGAGTCGTATTGAAGCTTTCTTT. The chain links TRBV6-5 to TRBJ1-1, with D possibly TRBD1 on 5 matching bases. Trimming removed 2 bases from V and 7 bases from J, with 20 bases in between. The germline CDR1 and CDR2 sequences are MNHEY and SVGAGI. The CDR3 has 16 amino acids.

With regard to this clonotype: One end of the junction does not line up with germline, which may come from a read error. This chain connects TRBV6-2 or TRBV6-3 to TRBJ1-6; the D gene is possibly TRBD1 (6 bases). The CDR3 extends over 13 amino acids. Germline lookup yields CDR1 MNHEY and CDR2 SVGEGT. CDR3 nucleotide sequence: TGTGCCACCGAGGACAGTCGTAATTCACCTCTCCACTTT. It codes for CATEDSRNSPLHF.

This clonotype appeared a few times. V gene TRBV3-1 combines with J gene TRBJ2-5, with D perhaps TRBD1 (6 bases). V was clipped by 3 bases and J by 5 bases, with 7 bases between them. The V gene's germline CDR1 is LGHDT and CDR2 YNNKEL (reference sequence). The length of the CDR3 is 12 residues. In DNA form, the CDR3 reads TGTGCCAGCAGCCACAGGGGTGAGACCCAGTACTTC. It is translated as CASSHRGETQYF.

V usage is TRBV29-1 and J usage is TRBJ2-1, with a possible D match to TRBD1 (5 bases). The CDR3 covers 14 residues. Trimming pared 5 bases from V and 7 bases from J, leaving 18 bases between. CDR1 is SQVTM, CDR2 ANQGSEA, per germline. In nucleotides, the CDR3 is TGCAGCGTTACGTTTCCGGGCAGGGTGAATGAGCAGTTCTTC. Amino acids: CSVTFPGRVNEQFF.

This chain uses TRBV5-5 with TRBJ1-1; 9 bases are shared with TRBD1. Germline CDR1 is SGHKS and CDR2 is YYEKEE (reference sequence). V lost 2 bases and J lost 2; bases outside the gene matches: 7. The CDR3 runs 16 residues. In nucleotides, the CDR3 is TGTGCCAGCAGCTTAATACAGGGGGCGAGTAACACTGAAGCTTTCTTT. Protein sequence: CASSLIQGASNTEAFF. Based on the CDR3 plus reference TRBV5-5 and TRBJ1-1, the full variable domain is DAGVTQSPTHLIKTRGQQVTLRCSPISGHKSVSWYQQVLGQGPQFIFQYYEKEERGRGNFPDRFSARQFPNYSSELNVNALLLGDSALYLCASSLIQGASNTEAFFGQGTRLTVV.